These 9 T cell receptor beta chains came from one sample sequenced in a study of OX40 agonist ivuxolimab in advanced cancers. The library was generated by the immunoSEQ multiplex PCR assay. The source is immuneACCESS, and TCRdb retained only in-frame sequences with V and J called. Part of the clones is not carried over; for the studies checked, unresolved V genes explain less than half of this, and the remainder is unexplained. The table for this sample lists approximately 82,000 clones; roughly 83% of them were counted only once. 0.85% of the sample rests with the top ten. The source was CD4+ or CD8+ T cells sorted from blood, collected in a trial of the OX40 agonist ivuxolimab. The receptor source for this set is an adult with an advanced solid tumor such as melanoma, head and neck, liver or kidney cancer.

This chain links TRBV7-9 with TRBJ2-5; D gene unclear. Per the germline V gene, CDR1 is SEHNR and CDR2 is FQNEAQ (reference sequence). V shed 0 bases and J shed 5 bases, with 4 bases lying between them. The CDR3 sequence is 12 residues long. In DNA form, the CDR3 reads TGTGCCAGCAGCTTAGCGCGCGAGACCCAGTACTTC. Its translation: CASSLARETQYF.

The chain employs TRBV7-9 and TRBJ2-7, with 7 bases matching TRBD1. The V gene's germline CDR1 is SEHNR and CDR2 FQNEAQ (reference sequence). Trimming at V came to 0 bases and at J to 0 bases, leaving 11 bases not matched to a gene. The CDR3 consists of 18 residues. The CDR3 loop is CASSLAFFAGTDSYEQYF. The CDR3 DNA follows: TGTGCCAGCAGCTTAGCGTTCTTCGCCGGGACAGACTCCTACGAGCAGTACTTC.

The chain links TRBV9 to TRBJ2-1; 8 bases map to TRBD2. The CDR3 is 18 residues long. Germline values: CDR1 SGDLS, CDR2 YYNGEE. Trimming cost V 0 bases and J 6 bases; bases outside gene matches: 14. Here the CDR3 reads CASSVVGTGGRSSNEQFF. The CDR3 nucleotides are TGTGCCAGCAGCGTAGTAGGAACGGGGGGGCGTAGTAGCAATGAGCAGTTCTTC.

The chain carries TRBV9 and TRBJ1-2; D unresolved. Germline V gene lookup returns CDR1 SGDLS and CDR2 YYNGEE. V gave up 3 bases and J gave up 4 bases, with 10 bases separating them. There are 13 residues in the CDR3. The CDR3 spells CASSGTAIYGYTF. CDR3 bases: TGTGCCAGCAGCGGGACGGCAATCTATGGCTACACCTTC.

CDR3 residues: CASSPGQDFKDTF. In DNA, the CDR3 is TGTGCCAGCTCACCTGGACAGGATTTTAAGGACACCTTC. The V and J genes are TRBV18 and TRBJ1-2; 7 bases are shared with TRBD1. CDR1 KGHSH and CDR2 LQKENI come from the germline V gene. V shed 3 bases and J 12 bases; nucleotides not matched to a gene: 10. The CDR3 loop spans 13 amino acids.

This chain uses TRBV6-6 with TRBJ2-7; the D is unclear. V was clipped by 5 bases and J by 6 bases, with 17 bases between them. The germline CDR1 and CDR2 sequences are MNHNY and SVGAGI (reference sequence). The CDR3 is 14 residues long. For the CDR3, the DNA is TGTGCCAGCAGTCGCCGACCTCTCGTCGGCGAGCAGTACTTC. It codes for CASSRRPLVGEQYF.

This chain uses TRBV5-5 with TRBJ2-3; TRBD2 agrees at 13 bases. CDR1 and CDR2 from the germline V gene are SGHKS and YYEKEE (reference sequence). The CDR3 covers 15 residues. Germline trimming cut 1 base from V and 4 bases from J; bases unmatched to any gene: 0. The CDR3 DNA reads TGTGCCAGCAGCTTGACTAGCGGGGGGGCAGATACGCAGTATTTT. As protein: CASSLTSGGADTQYF.

This chain joins TRBV6-6 and TRBJ1-1; D is ambiguous. The CDR3 consists of 12 residues. Per the germline V gene, CDR1 is MNHNY and CDR2 is SVGAGI (reference sequence). V lost 5 bases, J lost 5 bases, and 9 bases lay in between. The CDR3 is CASSASNTEAFF. In DNA form, the CDR3 reads TGTGCCAGCAGTGCCAGTAATACTGAAGCTTTCTTT.

V gene TRBV6-6 combines with J gene TRBJ1-3, with D possibly matching TRBD1 (6 bases). From germline, CDR1 is MNHNY and CDR2 SVGAGI (reference sequence). This CDR3 is built from 12 residues. V shed 6 bases and J shed 4 bases, with 7 bases lying between them. The CDR3 sequence: CASRDRGNTIYF. Written as DNA, the CDR3 is TGTGCCAGCAGAGACAGGGGAAACACCATATATTTT.